The clone carrying this T cell receptor beta chain was counted between two and nine times. Antigen specificity is unknown. Sequencing relied on a cDNA template that was reverse transcribed from extracted RNA. Here immunoSEQ multiplex PCR was the method, and the copy in TCRdb shows in-frame clones only, minus some. The sample lists 150,000 or so clones, 58% occurring once. The sample belongs to a study of CD8+ T cells in alopecia areata. Overall study: The study gave tofacitinib for 6 to 18 months, then 6 months off drug. Treated patients were scored for severity by percent of scalp affected. Study findings and constraints: Clonality in lesional scalp, especially alopecia totalis/universalis, exceeded that of normal scalp. Among the top 100, expanded CD8+ clones were significantly decreased by tofacitinib, as was scalp clonality.

Treatment denoted: oral pan-JAK inhibitor, 5-10 mg twice daily. V was trimmed by 3 bases and J by 4 bases, leaving 19 bases between them. The CDR3 is 16 amino acids. The germline V gene has CDR1 SGHRS and CDR2 YFSETQ. The chain carries TRBV5-1 and TRBJ2-5; D is undetermined. This specimen consisted of CD4+ T cells sorted from blood, obtained at roughly week 55, from a patient treated with tofacitinib. This sequence was found in a human donor with alopecia areata. This chain's CDR3 is CASSWPEGRSAETQYF. CDR3 DNA: TGCGCCAGCAGCTGGCCGGAAGGCAGAAGTGCAGAGACCCAGTACTTC.